This T cell receptor (beta chain) was identified in a study of CD8+CD57+ T cells in acquired aplastic anemia. The CDR3 has 14 residues. V lost 4 bases and J 1 base, leaving 11 bases between the germline ends. Germline CDR1 and CDR2: SGHRS and YFSETQ. The use of genomic DNA as template underpinned the TCR beta VDJ and CDR3 profiling. TCRdb re-called the reads with MiXCR, one entry per CDR3 protein. The repertoire holds roughly 180,000 distinct CDR3 sequences, with over 60% as singletons. Material for sequencing was sorted CD4+, CD8+, or CD8+CD57+ T cells (not recorded which) from PBMCs. The chain combines TRBV5-1 with TRBJ1-1, with D perhaps TRBD1 (5 bases). This TCR was recovered from a human donor with severe aplastic anemia or a healthy control (not recorded which). The CDR3 here is CASSPTAENTEAFF. The CDR3 region has the DNA TGCGCCAGCAGCCCGACAGCTGAGAACACTGAAGCTTTCTTT.